These 8 T cell receptor beta chains came from one sample sequenced in a study of OX40 agonist ivuxolimab in advanced cancers. Using immunoSEQ multiplex PCR, the repertoire was profiled, and TCRdb retains in-frame clones only, with some absent. The data show some 12,000 clones, roughly 71% seen once. The material sequenced was CD4+ or CD8+ T cells sorted from blood, taken in a trial of the OX40 agonist ivuxolimab. Source of these receptors: an adult with an advanced solid tumor such as melanoma, head and neck, liver or kidney cancer.

This chain uses TRBV19 with TRBJ2-3; the D gene is possibly TRBD2 (5 bases). Trimming left V 5 bases short and J 4 bases short, with 16 bases between. Germline CDR1 is LNHDA and CDR2 is SQIVND (reference sequence). The CDR3 runs 15 residues. CDR3 DNA sequence: TGTGCCAGTAGTCCTCCCCCCGCGGGCTCAGATACGCAGTATTTT. As protein: CASSPPPAGSDTQYF.

The chain combines TRBV28 with TRBJ2-3; no clear D. Trimming shortened V by 3 bases and J by 1 base, and 11 bases separated the two germline ends. CDR3 size: 15 residues. Germline CDR1 is MDHEN and CDR2 is SYDVKM. CDR3 protein: CASSFSPGGTDTQYF. In nucleotides, the CDR3 is TGTGCCAGCAGTTTCTCCCCAGGTGGCACAGATACGCAGTATTTT.

The rearrangement uses TRBV5-5 and TRBJ1-1; unclear D gene. The CDR3 contains 16 residues. Germline V gene data show CDR1 as SGHKS and CDR2 as YYEKEE (reference sequence). The germline V and J ends were trimmed by 4 bases and 0 bases, with 16 bases remaining between them. For the CDR3, the DNA is TGTGCCAGCAGCCCCCTTTGGCGGTCGATGAACACTGAAGCTTTCTTT. This gives the protein CASSPLWRSMNTEAFF.

With regard to this clone: Sequence at one end of the junction differs from germline and may be a read error. The chain employs TRBV2 and TRBJ1-2, with no clear D. The CDR3 spans 15 residues. CDR1 and CDR2 from the germline V gene are SNHLY and FYNNEI. This CDR3 is CASGEDAFNNYGYTF. CDR3 bases: TGTGCCAGCGGTGAGGACGCCTTCAATAACTATGGCTACACCTTC. Full variable domain (rest looked up from reference TRBV2 and TRBJ1-2): EPEVTQTPSHQVTQMGQEVILRCVPISNHLYFYWYRQILGQKVEFLVSFYNNEISEKSEIFDDQFSVERPDGSNFTLKIRSTKLEDSAMYFCASGEDAFNNYGYTFGSGTRLTVV.

This sequence joins TRBV6-5 and TRBJ2-5, with TRBD1 as a possible D gene (6 bases). With the DNA end fitting TRBJ2-7 better, the J assignment may be wrong. This CDR3 region has 14 residues. Germline CDR1 is MNHEY and CDR2 is SVGAGI. The CDR3 loop reads CASRTYTGHYEQYF. The DNA of the CDR3 is TGTGCCAGCAGAACCTATACGGGACATTACGAGCAGTACTTC.

A note on this clone: A much larger clone sits a single nucleotide away, making a read error possible. This chain joins TRBV5-1 and TRBJ2-5; TRBD1 agrees at 7 bases. The germline V gene has CDR1 SGHRS and CDR2 YFSETQ. After removal of 3 bases from V and 11 bases from J, the junction contained 16 bases not matched to a gene. This CDR3 has 15 amino acids. The CDR3 DNA follows: TGCGCCAGCAGCTGGGCGACAGGGAGCTCCTATGAGCAGTACTTC. Translation: CASSWATGSSYEQYF. Complete variable domain (other parts from reference TRBV5-1 and TRBJ2-5): KAGVTQTPRYLIKTRGQQVTLSCSPISGHRSVSWYQQTPGQGLQFLFEYFSETQRNKGNFPGRFSGRQFSNSRSEMNVSTLELGDSALYLCASSWATGSSYEQYFGPGTRLLVL.

This rearrangement joins TRBV11-2 to TRBJ2-7, with 8 bases matching TRBD2. This CDR3 contains 17 residues. V gave up 4 bases and J gave up 0 bases; unmatched junction bases: 11. Germline assignment: CDR1 SGHAT and CDR2 FQNNGV. This CDR3 is CASSSKTSGTSSYEQYF. The CDR3 nucleotides read TGTGCCAGCAGCTCAAAAACTAGCGGAACGAGCTCCTACGAGCAGTACTTC.

The J gene is TRBJ2-1, the V gene TRBV28; TRBD2 matches at 8 bases. Trimming cost V 2 bases and J 0 bases; bases outside gene matches: 9. The CDR3 covers 18 residues. Germline CDR1 reads MDHEN; CDR2 reads SYDVKM. CDR3 in amino acids: CASSLGVGGRYSYNEQFF. The CDR3 DNA reads TGTGCCAGCAGTTTAGGGGTCGGCGGGAGGTACTCCTACAATGAGCAGTTCTTC.